This entry lists 16 T cell receptor beta chains sequenced from one sample in a study of blood T cells in healthy people across ages. Through a sample-barcoded 5' primer and a J-beta primer mix, a second PCR was run for roughly 6 to 11 cycles. TCRdb redid the calling of the 5' RACE reads with MiXCR, one entry per CDR3 protein. There are roughly 1.6 million distinct CDR3 sequences in the sample; around 35% occur only once, and around 10% lies in the top ten. What was sequenced was blood. These receptors all stem from a woman aged 25 to 39 in good health.

This clonotype has a handful of counts. The V and J genes are TRBV4-2 and TRBJ2-5; the match to TRBD2 covers 11 bases. The CDR3 contains 18 residues. The ends lost 3 bases at V and 3 bases at J; junction bases unmatched: 12. CDR1 and CDR2 (germline): LGHNA, YNFKEQ. Written as DNA, the CDR3 is TGTGCCAGCAGCCAGGCGAGGGCAACTAGCGGGAGTAAAGAGACCCAGTACTTC. Its translation is CASSQARATSGSKETQYF.

The chain recombines TRBV7-9 with TRBJ2-6; 7 bases line up with TRBD1. Germline CDR1 SEHNR, CDR2 FQNEAQ (reference sequence). The CDR3 length is 19 residues. The V gene end was trimmed by 4 bases and the J gene end by 0 bases; junction bases not matched to a gene: 12. CDR3 nucleotide sequence: TGTGCCAGCAGCTCCCGACGGACAGGCGATCTCTCTGGGGCCAACGTCCTGACTTTC. Residues: CASSSRRTGDLSGANVLTF.

This chain joins TRBV15 and TRBJ2-5; maybe TRBD2 (7 bases). Per the germline V gene, CDR1 is LNHNV and CDR2 is YYDKDF (reference sequence). The CDR3 consists of 17 residues. The V gene lost 1 base and the J gene lost 6 bases, with 21 bases spanning the gap. The CDR3 nucleotides read TGTGCCACCAGCAGAGGGGGGGGCGTAAGGAGAGAACAGACCCAGTACTTC. Translating it yields CATSRGGGVRREQTQYF.

This clonotype was counted only a few times. The V gene is TRBV3-1, the J gene TRBJ2-2; 9 bases agree with TRBD1. V lost 8 bases and J lost 3; bases outside the gene matches: 7. The CDR3 totals 15 residues. Germline lookup yields CDR1 LGHDT and CDR2 YNNKEL (reference sequence). CDR3 in DNA: TGTGCCAGCGGCGTCCGGACAGGGGACACCGGGGAGCTGTTTTTT. Translating it yields CASGVRTGDTGELFF.

This clonotype was detected a few times. This chain connects TRBV20-1 to TRBJ1-2, with 7 bases lining up with TRBD1. Germline CDR1 reads DFQATT; CDR2 reads SNEGSKA (reference sequence). The CDR3 is made up of 12 amino acids. The trim removed 4 bases at V and 8 bases at J, leaving 7 bases unmatched. The CDR3 coding sequence is TGCAGTGCTAAAACCGACAGGGACGGCTACACCTTC. As protein: CSAKTDRDGYTF.

This clonotype was observed a few times. The chain recombines TRBV5-1 with TRBJ2-3, with 10 bases lining up with TRBD2. The CDR3 is made up of 18 amino acids. V shed 4 bases and J 0 bases; nucleotides not matched to a gene: 11. Germline CDR1 is SGHRS and CDR2 is YFSETQ. The DNA for the CDR3 is TGCGCCAGCAGCCTCCAAAGGACTAGCGGACTTAGCACAGATACGCAGTATTTT. This sequence encodes CASSLQRTSGLSTDTQYF.

This chain joins TRBV28 and TRBJ2-7; 9 nucleotides agree with TRBD1. Germline loops: CDR1 MDHEN, CDR2 SYDVKM. CDR3 length: 14 residues. V was clipped by 5 bases and J by 3 bases; unmatched bases: 5. The CDR3 region is CASSIGTGNYEQYF. As DNA, the CDR3 is TGTGCCAGCAGTATCGGGACAGGGAACTACGAGCAGTACTTC.

This clonotype was recorded a few times. This chain joins TRBV12-3 or TRBV12-4 and TRBJ1-5; D may be TRBD1 (6 bases). This CDR3 comprises 17 residues. Between the trimmed V and J ends, which lost 6 bases and 0 bases, there was a span of 18 bases. The CDR3 DNA reads TGTGCCAGCAGCTCCCGCCAGGGGATATATAGCAATCAGCCCCAGCATTTT. This encodes CASSSRQGIYSNQPQHF.

This clonotype was seen a few times. This chain joins TRBV7-2 and TRBJ2-1; TRBD2 matches at 9 bases. There are 17 residues in the CDR3. Germline-derived CDR1 and CDR2 are SGHTA and FQGNSA. With 7 bases clipped from V and 4 bases from J, the junction kept 14 bases outside the gene matches. The CDR3 DNA follows: TGTGCCAGCACCACGGGGGGGCTAGCGGGAACATACAATGAGCAGTTCTTC. It codes for CASTTGGLAGTYNEQFF.

The chain employs TRBV27 and TRBJ2-3, with D unresolved. This CDR3 region has 16 residues. Germline V gene data show CDR1 as MNHEY and CDR2 as SMNVEV (reference sequence). V lost 1 base and J 0 bases, leaving 11 bases between the germline ends. The CDR3 loop reads CASSLFSGPSTDTQYF. CDR3 sequence (DNA): TGTGCCAGCAGTTTATTTTCCGGACCGAGCACAGATACGCAGTATTTT.

This chain links TRBV10-3 with TRBJ2-7; 9 bases match TRBD1. Germline V gene sequence: CDR1 ENHRY, CDR2 SYGVKD. The CDR3 sequence is 12 residues long. V lost 10 bases and J lost 5; bases outside the gene matches: 6. The CDR3 region is CATRTGGHEQYF. The CDR3 DNA reads as TGTGCCACCAGAACAGGGGGCCACGAGCAGTACTTC.

The CDR3 DNA reads as TGTGCCAGAGGGACTAGCGGGGCGCTTATGGATACGCAGTATTTT. It encodes CARGTSGALMDTQYF. This sequence joins TRBV2 and TRBJ2-3; 13 bases are shared with TRBD2. J was trimmed by 6 bases and V by 9 bases; bases with no gene match: 9. CDR1 is SNHLY, CDR2 FYNNEI, per germline. The CDR3 loop spans 15 amino acids.

This clonotype was seen more than once but under ten times. CDR3: CASSASVLGSYNEQFF. As DNA, the CDR3 is TGCGCCAGCAGCGCTAGCGTACTCGGCTCCTACAATGAGCAGTTCTTC. This sequence joins TRBV5-1 and TRBJ2-1; the D gene is possibly TRBD2 (6 bases). The germline CDR1 and CDR2 sequences are SGHRS and YFSETQ. The CDR3 is 16 residues long. V lost 4 bases to trimming and J lost 0 bases, with 14 bases between them.

This rearrangement joins TRBV20-1 to TRBJ2-1, with 10 bases matching TRBD2. CDR1 and CDR2 from the germline V gene are DFQATT and SNEGSKA (reference sequence). The CDR3 covers 13 residues. Trimming at V came to 6 bases and at J to 6 bases, leaving 5 bases not matched to a gene. In DNA form, the CDR3 reads TGCAGTGCAGGGGGACTAGCGATCAATGAGCAGTTCTTC. This sequence encodes CSAGGLAINEQFF.

The V call is TRBV3-1, the J call TRBJ2-1; possible D gene TRBD2, 5 bases. The germline CDR1 and CDR2 sequences are LGHDT and YNNKEL (reference sequence). V was pared by 2 bases and J by 3 bases, with 8 bases between. The CDR3 is 14 amino acids. This CDR3 reads CASSQFGDYNEQFF. DNA of the CDR3: TGTGCCAGCAGCCAATTCGGGGACTACAATGAGCAGTTCTTC.

A remark on this clonotype: Being one base from a much bigger clone, this may be a read error. This rearrangement joins TRBV11-2 to TRBJ2-5, with 11 bases identical to TRBD2. V trimming: 7 bases; J trimming: 7 bases; junction bases outside the gene matches: 11. The CDR3 totals 15 residues. Germline V lookup: CDR1 SGHAT, CDR2 FQNNGV. CDR3 nucleotides: TGTGCCAGCAAATTTAGCGGGGGGGCCGAGGGGACCCAGTACTTC. Its protein product is CASKFSGGAEGTQYF.